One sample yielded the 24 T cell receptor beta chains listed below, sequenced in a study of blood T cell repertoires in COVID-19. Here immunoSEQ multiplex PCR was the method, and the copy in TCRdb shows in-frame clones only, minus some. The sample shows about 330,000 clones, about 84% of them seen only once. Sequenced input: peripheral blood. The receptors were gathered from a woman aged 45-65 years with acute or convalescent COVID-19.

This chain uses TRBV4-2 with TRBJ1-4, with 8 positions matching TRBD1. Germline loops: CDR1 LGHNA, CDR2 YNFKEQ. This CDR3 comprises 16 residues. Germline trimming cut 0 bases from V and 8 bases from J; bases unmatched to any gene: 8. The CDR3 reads CASSQELDRGEEKLFF. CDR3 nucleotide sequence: TGTGCCAGCAGCCAAGAGTTAGACAGGGGCGAAGAAAAACTGTTTTTT.

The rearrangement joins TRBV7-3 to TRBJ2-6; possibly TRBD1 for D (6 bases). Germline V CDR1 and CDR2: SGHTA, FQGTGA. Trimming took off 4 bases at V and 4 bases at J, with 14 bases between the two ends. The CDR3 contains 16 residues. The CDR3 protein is CASSSTGVGGANVLTF. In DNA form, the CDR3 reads TGTGCCAGCAGCTCGACAGGAGTCGGGGGGGCCAACGTCCTGACTTTC.

DNA for the CDR3: TGCGCCAGCAGCCCGGGACTAGCGGGGACCTTTTCCTACGAGCAGTACTTC. Its translation is CASSPGLAGTFSYEQYF. The chain uses TRBV5-1 and TRBJ2-7; the match to TRBD2 covers 13 bases. The CDR3 consists of 17 residues. Losses at the gene ends were 4 bases for V and 1 base for J; bases not matched to a gene: 8. The V gene's germline CDR1 is SGHRS and CDR2 YFSETQ.

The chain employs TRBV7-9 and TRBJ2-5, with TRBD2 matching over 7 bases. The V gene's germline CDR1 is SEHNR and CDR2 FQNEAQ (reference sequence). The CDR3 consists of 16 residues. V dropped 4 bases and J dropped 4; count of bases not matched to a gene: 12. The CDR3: CASSSPGGSRTETQYF. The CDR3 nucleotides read TGTGCCAGCAGCTCCCCCGGCGGGAGTAGAACAGAGACCCAGTACTTC.

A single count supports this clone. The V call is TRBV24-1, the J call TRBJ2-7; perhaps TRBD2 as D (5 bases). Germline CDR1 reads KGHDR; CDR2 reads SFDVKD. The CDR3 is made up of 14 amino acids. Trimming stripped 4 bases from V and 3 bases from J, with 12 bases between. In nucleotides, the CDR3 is TGTGCCACCAGTGAAAACGGAGGCAGCTACGAGCAGTACTTC. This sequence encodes CATSENGGSYEQYF.

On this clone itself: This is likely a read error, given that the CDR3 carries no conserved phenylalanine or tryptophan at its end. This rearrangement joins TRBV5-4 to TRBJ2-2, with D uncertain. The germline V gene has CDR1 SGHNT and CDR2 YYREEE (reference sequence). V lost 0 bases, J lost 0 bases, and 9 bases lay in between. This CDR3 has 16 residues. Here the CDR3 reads CASSLVGTANTGELFL. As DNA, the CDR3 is TGTGCCAGCAGCTTGGTTGGCACCGCGAACACCGGGGAGCTGTTTCTT.

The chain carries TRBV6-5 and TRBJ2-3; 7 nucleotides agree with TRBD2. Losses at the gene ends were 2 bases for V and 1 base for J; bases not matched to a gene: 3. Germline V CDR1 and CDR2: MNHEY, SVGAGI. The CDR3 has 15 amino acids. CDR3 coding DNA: TGTGCCAGCAGTTACCTGGGACTACGCACAGATACGCAGTATTTT. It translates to CASSYLGLRTDTQYF.

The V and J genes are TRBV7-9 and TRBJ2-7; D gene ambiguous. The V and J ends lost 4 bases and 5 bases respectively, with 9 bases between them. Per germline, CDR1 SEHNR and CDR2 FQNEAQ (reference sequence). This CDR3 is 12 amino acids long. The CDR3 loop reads CASSSSSNEQYF. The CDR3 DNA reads TGTGCCAGCAGCTCCTCGTCTAACGAGCAGTACTTC.

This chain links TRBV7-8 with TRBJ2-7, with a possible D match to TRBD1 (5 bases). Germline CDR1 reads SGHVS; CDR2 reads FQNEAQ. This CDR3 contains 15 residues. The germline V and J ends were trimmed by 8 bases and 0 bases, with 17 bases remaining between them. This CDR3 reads CASRQIRDASYEQYF. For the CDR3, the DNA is TGTGCCAGCCGACAGATTAGAGACGCCTCCTACGAGCAGTACTTC.

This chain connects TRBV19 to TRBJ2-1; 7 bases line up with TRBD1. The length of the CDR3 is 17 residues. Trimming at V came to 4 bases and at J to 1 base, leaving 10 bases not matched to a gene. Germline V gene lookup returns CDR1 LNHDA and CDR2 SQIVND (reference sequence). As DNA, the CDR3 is TGTGCCAGTAGTAAGGCGTCAGGGGGTCTTTCCTACAATGAGCAGTTCTTC. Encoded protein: CASSKASGGLSYNEQFF.

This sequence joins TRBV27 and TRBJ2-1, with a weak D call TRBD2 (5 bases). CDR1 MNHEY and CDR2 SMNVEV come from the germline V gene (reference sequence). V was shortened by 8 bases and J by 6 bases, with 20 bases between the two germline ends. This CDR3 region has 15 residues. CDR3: CASRSGVAGVNEQFF. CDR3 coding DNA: TGTGCCAGCCGCTCCGGAGTGGCCGGGGTCAATGAGCAGTTCTTC.

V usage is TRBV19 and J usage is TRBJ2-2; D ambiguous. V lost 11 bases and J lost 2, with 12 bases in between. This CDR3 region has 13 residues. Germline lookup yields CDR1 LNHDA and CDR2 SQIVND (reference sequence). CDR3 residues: CAGGTYNTGELFF. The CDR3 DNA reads TGTGCCGGCGGAACCTACAACACCGGGGAGCTGTTTTTT.

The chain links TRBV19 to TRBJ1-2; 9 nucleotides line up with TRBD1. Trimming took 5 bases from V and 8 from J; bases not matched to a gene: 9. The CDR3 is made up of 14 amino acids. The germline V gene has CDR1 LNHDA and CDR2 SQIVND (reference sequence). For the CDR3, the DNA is TGTGCCAGTAGTCTAGGGACAGGGCCCTTCGGCTACACCTTC. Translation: CASSLGTGPFGYTF.

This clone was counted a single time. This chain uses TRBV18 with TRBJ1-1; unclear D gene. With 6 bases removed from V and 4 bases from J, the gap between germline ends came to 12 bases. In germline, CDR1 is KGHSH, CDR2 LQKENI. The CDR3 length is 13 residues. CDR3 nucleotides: TGTGCCAGCTCCTCCGAGCGAGGCACTGAAGCTTTCTTT. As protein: CASSSERGTEAFF.

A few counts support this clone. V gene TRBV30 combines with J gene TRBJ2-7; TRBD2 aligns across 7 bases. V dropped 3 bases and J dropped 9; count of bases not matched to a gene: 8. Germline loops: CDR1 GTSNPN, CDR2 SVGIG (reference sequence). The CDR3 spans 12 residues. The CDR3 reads CAWSPPSGVQYF. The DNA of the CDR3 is TGTGCCTGGAGCCCCCCTAGCGGCGTGCAGTACTTC.

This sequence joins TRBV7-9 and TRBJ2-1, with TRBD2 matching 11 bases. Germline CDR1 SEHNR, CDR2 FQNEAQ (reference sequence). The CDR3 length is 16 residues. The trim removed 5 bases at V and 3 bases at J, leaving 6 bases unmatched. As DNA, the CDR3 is TGTGCCAGCAGCCCCGGGACTAGCGGCTACTACAATGAGCAGTTCTTC. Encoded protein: CASSPGTSGYYNEQFF. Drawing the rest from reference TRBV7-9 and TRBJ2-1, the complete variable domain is DTGVSQNPRHKITKRGQNVTFRCDPISEHNRLYWYRQTLGQGPEFLTYFQNEAQLEKSRLLSDRFSAERPKGSFSTLEIQRTEQGDSAMYLCASSPGTSGYYNEQFFGPGTRLTVL.

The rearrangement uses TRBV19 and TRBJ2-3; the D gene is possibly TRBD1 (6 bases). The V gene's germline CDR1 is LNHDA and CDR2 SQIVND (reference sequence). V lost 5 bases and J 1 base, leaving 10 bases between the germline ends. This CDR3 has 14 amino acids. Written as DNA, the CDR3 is TGTGCCAGTAGTGAGGACAGCCGCACAGATACGCAGTATTTT. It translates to CASSEDSRTDTQYF. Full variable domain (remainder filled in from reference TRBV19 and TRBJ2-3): DGGITQSPKYLFRKEGQNVTLSCEQNLNHDAMYWYRQDPGQGLRLIYYSQIVNDFQKGDIAEGYSVSREKKESFPLTVTSAQKNPTAFYLCASSEDSRTDTQYFGPGTRLTVL.

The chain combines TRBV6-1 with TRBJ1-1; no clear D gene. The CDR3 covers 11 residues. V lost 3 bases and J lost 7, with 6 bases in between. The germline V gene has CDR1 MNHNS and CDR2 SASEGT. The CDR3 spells CASSDTYEAFF. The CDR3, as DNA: TGTGCCAGCAGTGACACCTATGAAGCTTTCTTT.

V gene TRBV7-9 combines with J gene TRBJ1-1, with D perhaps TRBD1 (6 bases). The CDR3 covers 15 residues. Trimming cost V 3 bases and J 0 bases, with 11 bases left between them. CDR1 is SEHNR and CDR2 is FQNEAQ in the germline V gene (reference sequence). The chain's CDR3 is CASSFGGPMNTEAFF. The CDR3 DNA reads TGTGCCAGCAGCTTCGGGGGGCCCATGAACACTGAAGCTTTCTTT. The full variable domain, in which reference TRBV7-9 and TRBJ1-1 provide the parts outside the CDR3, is DTGVSQNPRHKITKRGQNVTFRCDPISEHNRLYWYRQTLGQGPEFLTYFQNEAQLEKSRLLSDRFSAERPKGSFSTLEIQRTEQGDSAMYLCASSFGGPMNTEAFFGQGTRLTVV.

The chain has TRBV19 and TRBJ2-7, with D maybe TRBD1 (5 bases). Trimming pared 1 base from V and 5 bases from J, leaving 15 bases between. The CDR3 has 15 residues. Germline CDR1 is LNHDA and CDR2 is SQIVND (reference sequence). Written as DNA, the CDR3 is TGTGCCAGTAGTATAGGTCAGGGTAATCTCCACGAGCAGTACTTC. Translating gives CASSIGQGNLHEQYF.

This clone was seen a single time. The CDR3 spells CASSLTGESPNEQFF. In DNA, the CDR3 is TGCGCCAGCAGCTTGACGGGGGAGTCCCCCAATGAGCAGTTCTTC. The chain recombines TRBV5-1 with TRBJ2-1; a possible D gene is TRBD2 (6 bases). The germline V and J ends were trimmed by 1 base and 6 bases, with 14 bases remaining between them. Per the germline V gene, CDR1 is SGHRS and CDR2 is YFSETQ. This CDR3 region has 15 residues.

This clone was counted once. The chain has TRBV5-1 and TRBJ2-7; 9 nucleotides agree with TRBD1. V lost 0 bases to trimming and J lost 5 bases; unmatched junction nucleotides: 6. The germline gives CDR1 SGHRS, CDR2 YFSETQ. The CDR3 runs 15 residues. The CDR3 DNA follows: TGCGCCAGCAGCTTGGCCGGGGACAGGGCACACGAGCAGTACTTC. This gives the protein CASSLAGDRAHEQYF.

The CDR3 reads CASSLRQGAVGNQPQHF. In DNA, the CDR3 is TGTGCCAGCAGTTTACGACAGGGGGCTGTGGGCAATCAGCCCCAGCATTTT. V and J are TRBV6-2 or TRBV6-3 and TRBJ1-5; 10 positions match TRBD1. This CDR3 has 17 residues. Germline V gives CDR1 MNHEY, CDR2 SVGEGT. V shed 4 bases, J shed 2 bases, and the junction held 8 bases outside the gene matches.

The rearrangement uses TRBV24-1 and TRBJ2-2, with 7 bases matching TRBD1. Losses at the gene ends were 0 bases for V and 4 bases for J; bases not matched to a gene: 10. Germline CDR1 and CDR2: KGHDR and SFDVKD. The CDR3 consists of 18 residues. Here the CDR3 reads CATSDLRVGGVSTGELFF. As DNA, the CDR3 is TGTGCCACCAGTGATTTGCGGGTAGGGGGCGTGAGCACCGGGGAGCTGTTTTTT.